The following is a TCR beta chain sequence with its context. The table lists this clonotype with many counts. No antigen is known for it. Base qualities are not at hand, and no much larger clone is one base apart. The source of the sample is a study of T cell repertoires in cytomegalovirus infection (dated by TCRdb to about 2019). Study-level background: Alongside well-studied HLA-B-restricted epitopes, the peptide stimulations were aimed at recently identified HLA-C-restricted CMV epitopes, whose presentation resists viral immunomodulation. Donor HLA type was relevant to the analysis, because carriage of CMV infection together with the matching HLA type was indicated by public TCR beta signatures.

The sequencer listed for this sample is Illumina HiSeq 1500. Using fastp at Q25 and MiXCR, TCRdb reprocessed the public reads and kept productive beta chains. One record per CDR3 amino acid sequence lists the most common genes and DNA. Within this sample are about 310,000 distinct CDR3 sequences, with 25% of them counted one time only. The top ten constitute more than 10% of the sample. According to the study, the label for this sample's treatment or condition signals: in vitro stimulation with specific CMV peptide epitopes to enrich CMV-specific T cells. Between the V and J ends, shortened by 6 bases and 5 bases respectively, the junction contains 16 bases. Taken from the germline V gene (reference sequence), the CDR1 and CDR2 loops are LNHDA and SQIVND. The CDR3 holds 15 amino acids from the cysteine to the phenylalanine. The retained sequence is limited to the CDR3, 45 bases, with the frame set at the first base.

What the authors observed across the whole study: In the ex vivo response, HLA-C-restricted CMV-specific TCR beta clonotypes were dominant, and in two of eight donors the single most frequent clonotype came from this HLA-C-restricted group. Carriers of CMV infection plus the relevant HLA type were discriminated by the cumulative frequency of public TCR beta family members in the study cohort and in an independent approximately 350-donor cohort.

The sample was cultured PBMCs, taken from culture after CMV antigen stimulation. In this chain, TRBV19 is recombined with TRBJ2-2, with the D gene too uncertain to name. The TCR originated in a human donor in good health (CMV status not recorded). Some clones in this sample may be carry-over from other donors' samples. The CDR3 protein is CASSFLERTTGELFF. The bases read TGTGCCAGTAGCTTTTTGGAGCGCACGACCGGGGAGCTGTTTTTT.